This T cell receptor beta chain was found in a study of PD-1 blockade in classical Hodgkin lymphoma. Sequenced by immunoSEQ multiplex PCR; TCRdb stores in-frame clones only, minus some. The sample shows fewer than 15,000 clones, 70% to 85% of them seen only once. As for time point: cycle 4 day 1 (C4D1), after 6 weeks of nivolumab. Relapse was seen in all patients after autologous stem cell transplantation, and brentuximab vedotin exposure was variable. It was by magnetic negative selection that CD4+ T cells were purified from thawed PBMCs. Deletions cut 1 base from V and 2 bases from J, with 9 bases between. In germline, CDR1 is SEHNR, CDR2 FQNEAQ (reference sequence). The CDR3 sequence is 14 residues long.

The TCR comes from a human donor with classical Hodgkin lymphoma. V gene TRBV7-9 combines with J gene TRBJ2-7; possibly TRBD2 for D (6 bases). Sequencing used CD4+ T cells from blood, obtained before the fourth cycle of nivolumab. CDR3 DNA sequence: TGTGCCAGCAGCTTAGGGAGGGGCCCCTACGAGCAGTACTTC. It translates to CASSLGRGPYEQYF.